This is a list of T cell receptor beta chains from one sample in a study of T cell responses to AZD1222 COVID-19 vaccine. Sequencing was performed with immunoSEQ multiplex PCR; in TCRdb, only in-frame clones are kept and a portion is missing. The data contain over 130,000 clones, about 90% of them singletons. The starting material was peripheral blood, obtained 28 days after the second AZD1222 dose. The receptors shown here come from an adult who received the AZD1222 COVID-19 vaccine. Each CDR3 is given with its conserved first and last residue. The D gene is left open where the match is weak. Some rows mark clone size as missing; the rest say once, few, many or name a class of expanded clone.

cdr3_length,d_call,j_call,v_call,clone_size,cdr3_aa,cdr3_nt
14,-,TRBJ1-1,TRBV7-3,-,CASSGQDSNTEAFF,TGTGCCAGCAGCGGACAAGACAGTAACACTGAAGCTTTCTTT
14,-,TRBJ1-2,TRBV5-6,-,CASSSQGVAYGYTF,TGTGCCAGCAGCTCGCAGGGTGTAGCCTATGGCTACACCTTC
15,-,TRBJ1-6,TRBV6-6,-,CASSRDGGNNSPLHF,TGTGCCAGCAGCCGGGACGGTGGAAATAATTCACCCCTCCACTTT
15,TRBD1,TRBJ1-1,TRBV7-3,-,CASSSHRGKDTEAFF,TGTGCCAGCAGCTCGCACAGGGGGAAGGACACTGAAGCTTTCTTT
12,-,TRBJ1-1,TRBV4-1,-,CASSPGFTEAFF,TGCGCCAGCAGCCCAGGGTTCACTGAAGCTTTCTTT
13,-,TRBJ1-2,TRBV28,-,CASRAWAAEGYTF,TGTGCCAGCAGGGCTTGGGCGGCGGAGGGCTACACCTTC
11,-,TRBJ2-2,TRBV24-1,-,CATGYTGELFF,TGTGCCACCGGGTACACCGGGGAGCTGTTTTTT
13,-,TRBJ1-2,TRBV28,-,CASTPGVFGGYTF,TGTGCCAGCACCCCGGGTGTGTTTGGTGGCTACACCTTC
17,TRBD2,TRBJ2-5,TRBV7-9,-,CASSSGLAGGPRETQYF,TGTGCCAGCAGCTCTGGACTAGCGGGGGGGCCCCGGGAGACCCAGTACTTC
12,-,TRBJ1-6,TRBV27,few,CASTTFGSPLHF,TGTGCCAGCACCACTTTTGGATCACCCCTCCACTTT
17,TRBD2,TRBJ2-1,TRBV24-1,-,CATSGTSGNGGDNEQFF,TGTGCCACCAGCGGGACTAGCGGGAATGGTGGGGACAATGAGCAGTTCTTC
11,-,TRBJ2-7,TRBV30,-,CAWSGRDEQYF,TGTGCCTGGTCCGGACGGGACGAGCAGTACTTC
15,-,TRBJ2-7,TRBV24-1,-,CATSQGPAENYEQYF,TGTGCCACCAGCCAAGGACCAGCCGAAAACTACGAGCAGTACTTC
14,-,TRBJ1-4,TRBV7-2,-,CASSPRGAQKGLFF,TGTGCCAGCAGCCCTCGAGGGGCACAGAAAGGGCTGTTTTTT
13,-,TRBJ1-5,TRBV12-3/TRBV12-4,-,CASRGDSNQPQHF,TGTGCCAGCAGGGGGGATAGCAATCAGCCCCAGCATTTT
12,TRBD1,TRBJ1-2,TRBV28,-,CASSRGDYGYTF,TGTGCCAGCAGCAGGGGGGACTATGGCTACACCTTC
14,-,TRBJ1-6,TRBV30,-,CAWRGLGGNSPLHF,TGTGCCTGGAGGGGGTTAGGCGGTAATTCACCCCTCCACTTT
13,-,TRBJ1-2,TRBV7-9,-,CASSLTANYGYTF,TGTGCCAGCAGCTTAACCGCTAACTATGGCTACACCTTC
11,TRBD1,TRBJ1-4,TRBV2,-,CASSQTGELFF,TGTGCCAGCAGCCAGACAGGGGAACTGTTTTTT
13,-,TRBJ2-5,TRBV19,-,CASSIEGWETQYF,TGTGCCAGTAGTATTGAGGGTTGGGAGACCCAGTACTTC
15,-,TRBJ1-5,TRBV25-1,-,CASSDYRAPGQPQHF,TGTGCCAGCAGTGATTACAGGGCCCCGGGTCAGCCCCAGCATTTT
13,-,TRBJ1-5,TRBV7-2,-,CASRSSQNQPQHF,TGTGCCAGCAGGTCCTCACAGAATCAGCCCCAGCATTTT
11,-,TRBJ2-7,TRBV20-1,-,CSARSGHEQYF,TGCAGTGCCCGTTCGGGGCACGAGCAGTACTTC
15,-,TRBJ1-6,TRBV18,-,CASSPGRGDNSPLHF,TGTGCCAGCTCGCCAGGAAGGGGGGATAATTCACCCCTCCACTTT
16,TRBD2,TRBJ2-5,TRBV5-1,-,CASSLGTSGFRETQYF,TGCGCCAGCAGCTTGGGGACTAGCGGCTTTAGGGAGACCCAGTACTTC
13,-,TRBJ1-6,TRBV30,-,CAWSLYLGSPLHF,TGTGCCTGGTCCCTTTACCTCGGTTCACCCCTCCACTTT
14,TRBD1,TRBJ2-3,TRBV7-2,-,CASSLMTGGDTQYF,TGTGCCAGCAGCTTGATGACAGGGGGAGATACGCAGTATTTT
13,-,TRBJ1-5,TRBV27,-,CASSLRVRQPQHF,TGTGCCAGCAGTTTGCGGGTACGGCAGCCCCAGCATTTT
16,TRBD1,TRBJ1-2,TRBV6-5,-,CASSYSGQGAVDGYTF,TGTGCCAGCAGTTACTCGGGACAGGGGGCTGTAGATGGCTACACCTTC
15,-,TRBJ1-5,TRBV7-2,-,CASSLGGVRNQPQHF,TGTGCCAGCAGCTTAGGTGGGGTTCGCAATCAGCCCCAGCATTTT
13,-,TRBJ1-1,TRBV3-1/TRBV3-2,-,CASSQTSNTEAFF,TGTGCCAGCAGCCAGACATCGAACACTGAAGCTTTCTTT
15,-,TRBJ2-2,TRBV6-5,-,CASTWVHRGPGELFF,TGTGCCAGCACCTGGGTGCACCGGGGGCCCGGGGAGCTGTTTTTT